This TCR beta chain was sequenced in a study of identical twins. The trim removed 3 bases at V and 1 base at J, leaving 7 bases unmatched. CDR1 and CDR2 (germline): KGHDR, SFDVKD. The CDR3 loop spans 16 amino acids. TCRdb redid the calling of the 5' RACE reads with MiXCR, one entry per CDR3 protein. The data hold 400,000 or so distinct CDR3 sequences, with about 9% observed a single time. This clonotype has a count of ten or more. The source is a woman aged 50 to 60 in good health. This chain uses TRBV24-1 with TRBJ2-5; 7 nucleotides agree with TRBD1. The source material was naive T cells sorted from blood. This CDR3 reads CATSDPQTGTQETQYF. In DNA form, the CDR3 reads TGTGCCACCAGTGATCCACAGACAGGGACCCAAGAGACCCAGTACTTC.